This record looks at one T cell receptor (beta chain) sequence and its context. Antigen unknown. A much larger clone differs by one base, so this may be a read error. The final CDR3 position lacks the conserved phenylalanine or tryptophan, pointing to a likely read error. The data were obtained in a study of T cell repertoires in cytomegalovirus infection. Study overall: A matching HLA type, together with CMV infection, was signaled by public TCR beta signatures.

The CDR3 is 15 amino acids. Germline loops: CDR1 SGHDN, CDR2 FVKESK. Trimming left V 9 bases short and J 0 bases short, with 14 bases between. Study-level results: HLA-C-restricted, CMV-specific TCR beta clonotypes were dominant ex vivo.

One entry per CDR3 protein, called by TCRdb with MiXCR from the reads. This sample has 150,000 to 200,000 distinct CDR3 sequences, with roughly 9.8% found just once. Sequenced sample: PBMCs. J is TRBJ2-2 and V is TRBV14; weak D call: TRBD1 (6 bases). This TCR was recovered from a human donor in good health (CMV status not recorded). Some clones in this sample may be carry-over from other donors' samples. CDR3: CARQMGHTNTGELFY. The CDR3 DNA reads TGTGCCAGACAAATGGGACACACGAACACCGGGGAGCTGTTTTAT.